Listed below are T cell receptor beta chains from one sample, sequenced in a study of blood T cell repertoires in COVID-19. The assay was immunoSEQ multiplex PCR, and TCRdb's table has in-frame clones only and misses some. The sample yields a few hundred thousand clones, roughly 87% seen once. Source material: PBMCs or T cells enriched from blood (not recorded which). These TCRs come from a woman aged 50 to 60 who had recovered from COVID-19. CDR3s leave out the opening cysteine and the closing phenylalanine or tryptophan. Each record gives: D gene, J gene, V gene, CDR3 protein. D genes are given only for firm matches.

D: NA
J: TRBJ1-3
V: TRBV3-1/TRBV3-2
CDR3: ASSLDSRHSGNTIY

D: NA
J: TRBJ2-5
V: TRBV30
CDR3: AWSVRSEETQY

D: NA
J: TRBJ1-5
V: TRBV5-5
CDR3: ASSLAMGGYSNQPQH

D: TRBD1
J: TRBJ2-7
V: TRBV11-3
CDR3: ASSLGTGSYEQY

D: NA
J: TRBJ1-4
V: TRBV11-3
CDR3: ASSLSAGAATNEKLF

D: NA
J: TRBJ1-2
V: TRBV7-9
CDR3: ASSLSASRDGYT

D: NA
J: TRBJ2-3
V: TRBV6-5
CDR3: ASMVSRTRGDTQY

D: NA
J: TRBJ1-2
V: TRBV30
CDR3: AWSGRNYGYT

D: TRBD1
J: TRBJ1-6
V: TRBV19
CDR3: ASSTVQGQSSYNSPLH

D: TRBD2
J: TRBJ2-7
V: TRBV19
CDR3: ASSAGTSGNPLYEQY

D: NA
J: TRBJ1-6
V: TRBV28
CDR3: ASSPLVSGGNSPLH

D: TRBD2
J: TRBJ2-5
V: TRBV12-3/TRBV12-4
CDR3: ASSFAGGETQY

D: NA
J: TRBJ2-6
V: TRBV9
CDR3: ASSGRAGANVLT

D: TRBD1
J: TRBJ1-1
V: TRBV7-6
CDR3: ASSPRTGGYTEAF

D: NA
J: TRBJ2-7
V: TRBV30
CDR3: AWSVPQGNEQY

D: TRBD1
J: TRBJ2-7
V: TRBV6-5
CDR3: ASRRTGGLDEQY

D: TRBD1
J: TRBJ2-1
V: TRBV11-3
CDR3: ASSPRDRVFGQF

D: NA
J: TRBJ1-2
V: TRBV13
CDR3: ASSLANDPIYGYT

D: TRBD1
J: TRBJ1-4
V: TRBV7-6
CDR3: ASSWRGRADEKLF

D: NA
J: TRBJ2-7
V: TRBV25-1
CDR3: ASSALAEQY

D: TRBD1
J: TRBJ1-1
V: TRBV19
CDR3: ASSTEQGVNTEAF

D: TRBD1
J: TRBJ2-7
V: TRBV28
CDR3: ASTRPGAGGKEQY

D: TRBD1
J: TRBJ1-6
V: TRBV4-1
CDR3: ASSNVPGQGSPLH

D: TRBD1
J: TRBJ2-7
V: TRBV7-6
CDR3: ASSSSGTGPYEQY

D: TRBD1
J: TRBJ1-3
V: TRBV18
CDR3: ASSQGQGAGNTIY

D: TRBD1
J: TRBJ1-2
V: TRBV2
CDR3: ASRGQGGDGYT

D: TRBD1
J: TRBJ2-7
V: TRBV19
CDR3: ASSIGQGAGEQY

D: TRBD2
J: TRBJ2-1
V: TRBV2
CDR3: ASSEEGTSGGDEQF

D: NA
J: TRBJ1-4
V: TRBV4-3
CDR3: ASSHKQGDNEKLF

D: TRBD2
J: TRBJ2-7
V: TRBV5-1
CDR3: ASKSGSIPYEQY

D: TRBD1
J: TRBJ1-2
V: TRBV30
CDR3: AWSGDRGGYT

D: NA
J: TRBJ1-6
V: TRBV5-6
CDR3: ASSLGGNSPLH

D: TRBD1
J: TRBJ2-3
V: TRBV6-1
CDR3: ASSEAGGGQGVGTQY

D: NA
J: TRBJ1-1
V: TRBV27
CDR3: ASSLARYSNTEAF

D: NA
J: TRBJ2-3
V: TRBV5-1
CDR3: ASSPGYPTDTQY

D: TRBD1
J: TRBJ1-5
V: TRBV27
CDR3: ASSPGTGGDLNQPQH

D: NA
J: TRBJ1-2
V: TRBV10-3
CDR3: AISDGAGSGYT

D: NA
J: TRBJ2-2
V: TRBV5-1
CDR3: ASSLESGSTGELF

D: NA
J: TRBJ1-4
V: TRBV27
CDR3: ASSLSFSNYEKLF

D: NA
J: TRBJ1-1
V: TRBV12-3/TRBV12-4
CDR3: ASSRGYTEAF

D: TRBD1
J: TRBJ2-7
V: TRBV11-3
CDR3: ASSLDSGTGGSYEQY

D: TRBD2
J: TRBJ2-3
V: TRBV9
CDR3: ASSVGSSGSYTDTQY

D: TRBD1
J: TRBJ1-2
V: TRBV2
CDR3: ASDRDNYGYT

D: NA
J: TRBJ1-2
V: TRBV12-3/TRBV12-4
CDR3: ASSYRDYGYT

D: NA
J: TRBJ1-1
V: TRBV27
CDR3: ASSVGGGKAF

D: TRBD1
J: TRBJ1-5
V: TRBV6-2/TRBV6-3
CDR3: ASSYAGQSNQPQH

D: NA
J: TRBJ1-2
V: TRBV4-3
CDR3: ASSQDPGNYGYT

D: NA
J: TRBJ1-1
V: TRBV6-2/TRBV6-3
CDR3: ASSYLFDTEAF

D: NA
J: TRBJ2-5
V: TRBV6-2/TRBV6-3
CDR3: ASSQQGPETQY

D: NA
J: TRBJ1-2
V: TRBV27
CDR3: ASSPGGAPGYT

D: TRBD1
J: TRBJ1-1
V: TRBV15
CDR3: ATSGHRGSNTEAF

D: NA
J: TRBJ2-7
V: TRBV7-9
CDR3: ASSLSRVGEQY

D: TRBD1
J: TRBJ1-2
V: TRBV6-6
CDR3: ASRRRSRDRESVGYGYT

D: TRBD1
J: TRBJ2-1
V: TRBV5-8
CDR3: ASSRTGRLYNEQF

D: NA
J: TRBJ1-5
V: TRBV28
CDR3: ASSSPEQGGYQPQH

D: TRBD2
J: TRBJ2-7
V: TRBV2
CDR3: ASGQREGPLEQY

D: NA
J: TRBJ2-4
V: TRBV21-1
CDR3: ASSFGGRVKNIQY

D: TRBD1
J: TRBJ1-1
V: TRBV10-3
CDR3: AISEIQGATEAF